The T cell receptor (beta chain) described here comes from a study of blood T cell repertoires in COVID-19 (dated by TCRdb to the early 2020s). Some background on the complete study: Collaborator samples came from the United States, Italy and Spain and covered acute and convalescent phases of COVID-19. The sample metadata nearly always contained a de-identified subject ID, COVID-19 status, age in years and sex. The repertoires were released in a freely available public database meant as a resource for research on the immune response to SARS-CoV-2. Subjects who had been exposed to COVID-19, were actively infected with it, or had recovered from it provided the deeply sampled blood TCRbeta repertoires that made up the dataset. The samples were drawn from the first 160 participants of the ongoing ImmuneRACE study and from 1,254 subjects provided by 6 global collaborators. The material from the prospective study consisted of cDNA or gDNA derived from T cells, B-cell-depleted T cells, or PBMCs. Where available, HLA class I and class II types were obtained from metadata supplied by the sample provider rather than from assay-based typing.

The cysteine opens and the phenylalanine closes a CDR3 of 13 amino acids. The only DNA kept is the CDR3, 39 bases in frame from the first base. V sheds 5 bases and J sheds 6 bases, leaving 11 bases between their ends. CDR1 and CDR2 (GTSNPN, SVGIG) derive from the germline V gene (reference sequence). Whole blood was collected in K2EDTA tubes by collaborating institutions according to the institutions' own protocols. For TCRbeta analysis, collaborators shipped samples as frozen whole blood, isolated PBMCs, or DNA extracted from either of those sample types. This clone was seen a single time. The clone's antigen remains unknown. The record has no base qualities; no much larger clone is one base away. Beyond this particular receptor, the publication reports: The quantity of clinical and demographic metadata differed by source and by participant and was supplied without curation.

TCRbeta CDR3 regions were amplified from genomic DNA by means of the immunoSEQ Assay, a bias-controlled multiplex PCR. The original pipeline was this. Nucleated cell counts per sample were estimated from amplification of reference gene primers within the assay. To quantify the absolute abundance of each unique TCRbeta CDR3 rearrangement, sequence reads were collapsed and filtered. Productive Simpson clonality was computed per sample as the square root of Simpson's diversity index over productive rearrangements. Held by TCRdb, this immuneACCESS table contains in-frame sequences only and omits some clones. Under half of the omission traces to an unresolved V gene where checked; the cause of the rest is unknown. For V, J and clone size, that table is used; D and trimming come from the DNA. The sample data list 110,000 to 150,000 clones, and almost 85% of these were observed just once. The ten largest account for over 2.5% of the sample.

Specimen: peripheral blood. The chain was built from TRBV30 and TRBJ1-6; the D gene is possibly TRBD1, with 5 bases matching. The receptor was derived from a man aged 50 to 59 with acute or convalescent COVID-19. This receptor carries the CDR3 CAWGFQGNSPLHF. The nucleotides read TGTGCCTGGGGGTTTCAGGGTAATTCACCCCTCCACTTT.